The rows below give T cell receptor beta chains drawn from one sample of a study of shared clonotypes between healthy human individuals. Clones were sequenced by immunoSEQ multiplex PCR, and TCRdb holds only the in-frame ones, with some missing. The sample gives roughly 2,000,000 clones, about 95% of which show up once; roughly 1.2% is in the top ten. Specimen: naive CD8+ T cells sorted from blood. All receptors derive from a man younger than 35 in good health. Both conserved end residues are part of each CDR3. D genes are given only for firm matches. The size field is filled for only some rows; it gives once, few, many or a size class.

d_call: .
clone_size: .
v_call: TRBV30
j_call: TRBJ1-3
cdr3_nt: TGTGCCTGGAGTGCAGGGGTAGGAAACACCATATATTTT
cdr3_aa: CAWSAGVGNTIYF

d_call: .
clone_size: .
v_call: TRBV7-9
j_call: TRBJ2-7
cdr3_nt: TGTGCCAGCAGCTTTCCCGGGGGCGAGCAGTACTTC
cdr3_aa: CASSFPGGEQYF

d_call: TRBD1
clone_size: .
v_call: TRBV25-1
j_call: TRBJ2-1
cdr3_nt: TGTGCCAGCAGTGGGACACAGGGGGATGAGCAGTTCTTC
cdr3_aa: CASSGTQGDEQFF

d_call: .
clone_size: .
v_call: TRBV2
j_call: TRBJ2-1
cdr3_nt: TGTGCCAGCAGTGAAGCAGGGCCCGTTGAGCAGTTCTTC
cdr3_aa: CASSEAGPVEQFF

d_call: .
clone_size: .
v_call: TRBV13
j_call: TRBJ1-1
cdr3_nt: TGTGCCAGCAGCTTAGGCGGGGGGAACACTGAAGCTTTCTTT
cdr3_aa: CASSLGGGNTEAFF

d_call: TRBD2
clone_size: .
v_call: TRBV9
j_call: TRBJ2-7
cdr3_nt: TGTGCCAGCAGTTCCTTCCGGGAGGGCCACGAGCAGTACTTC
cdr3_aa: CASSSFREGHEQYF

d_call: .
clone_size: .
v_call: TRBV6-1
j_call: TRBJ2-7
cdr3_nt: TGTGCCAGCAGTGAAGCGCGGGTGGGCTCCTACGAGCAGTACTTC
cdr3_aa: CASSEARVGSYEQYF

d_call: .
clone_size: .
v_call: TRBV10-1
j_call: TRBJ1-1
cdr3_nt: TGCGCCAGCAGTGAGGGGACAAGAGGGGAAGCTTTCTTT
cdr3_aa: CASSEGTRGEAFF

d_call: .
clone_size: .
v_call: TRBV4-1
j_call: TRBJ2-1
cdr3_nt: TGCGCCAGCAGTCCCACGACTTATCTCTACGGCTATGAGCAGTTCTTC
cdr3_aa: CASSPTTYLYGYEQFF

d_call: .
clone_size: .
v_call: TRBV6-5
j_call: TRBJ2-7
cdr3_nt: TGTGCCAGCAGTCCGCAGTGTCTTAAAGGACACTTC
cdr3_aa: CASSPQCLKGHF

d_call: TRBD1
clone_size: .
v_call: TRBV28
j_call: TRBJ1-5
cdr3_nt: TGTGCCAGCCTCGGGGGGACAGCTCATCAGCCCCAGCATTTT
cdr3_aa: CASLGGTAHQPQHF

d_call: .
clone_size: once
v_call: TRBV19
j_call: TRBJ1-1
cdr3_nt: TGTGCCAGTTCAGACCTGAACACTGAAGCTTTCTTT
cdr3_aa: CASSDLNTEAFF

d_call: .
clone_size: .
v_call: TRBV7-9
j_call: TRBJ2-2
cdr3_nt: TGTGCCAGCAGGCTAGGGGCCGGGGAGCTGTTTTTT
cdr3_aa: CASRLGAGELFF

d_call: TRBD1
clone_size: .
v_call: TRBV30
j_call: TRBJ1-6
cdr3_nt: TGTGCCTGGAGGGGACAGGGGGATAATTCACCCCTCCACTTT
cdr3_aa: CAWRGQGDNSPLHF

d_call: .
clone_size: .
v_call: TRBV5-6
j_call: TRBJ1-5
cdr3_nt: TGTGCCAGCAGCTTGGGACGTAATAGCAATCAGCCCCAGCATTTT
cdr3_aa: CASSLGRNSNQPQHF

d_call: TRBD2
clone_size: .
v_call: TRBV27
j_call: TRBJ2-1
cdr3_nt: TGTGCCAGCAGTAATAGCGGGAGGGCCAAAGAGCAGTTCTTC
cdr3_aa: CASSNSGRAKEQFF

d_call: .
clone_size: .
v_call: TRBV7-6
j_call: TRBJ2-5
cdr3_nt: TGTGCCAGCAGCCTGCTGGTAACGGGGGGCCCGGAGACCCAGTACTTC
cdr3_aa: CASSLLVTGGPETQYF

d_call: .
clone_size: .
v_call: TRBV7-9
j_call: TRBJ2-5
cdr3_nt: TGTGCCAGCAGCCCCACCGCCGGGGCGAGCGAGACCCAGTACTTC
cdr3_aa: CASSPTAGASETQYF

d_call: .
clone_size: once
v_call: TRBV4-1
j_call: TRBJ2-5
cdr3_nt: TGCGCCAGCAGCCAAGATCGGGGTTCTCAAGAGACCCAGTACTTC
cdr3_aa: CASSQDRGSQETQYF

d_call: TRBD1
clone_size: .
v_call: TRBV27
j_call: TRBJ2-7
cdr3_nt: TGTGCCAGCAGTTTAGTGGACAGGGCAAACGAGCAGTACTTC
cdr3_aa: CASSLVDRANEQYF

d_call: .
clone_size: .
v_call: TRBV27
j_call: TRBJ1-2
cdr3_nt: TGTGCCAGCAGTTTCGGGGGCAGCTATGGCTACACCTTC
cdr3_aa: CASSFGGSYGYTF

d_call: .
clone_size: .
v_call: TRBV29-1
j_call: TRBJ1-1
cdr3_nt: TGCAGCGTTGAAACGGTCTGGGAAGCTTTCTTT
cdr3_aa: CSVETVWEAFF

d_call: .
clone_size: .
v_call: TRBV27
j_call: TRBJ2-7
cdr3_nt: TGTGCCAGCAGTTTAACCGGGACTGGGTACGAGCAGTACTTC
cdr3_aa: CASSLTGTGYEQYF

d_call: .
clone_size: .
v_call: TRBV4-1
j_call: TRBJ2-1
cdr3_nt: TGCGCCAGCAGCCAAGTCCCAGCGCTATACAATGAGCAGTTCTTC
cdr3_aa: CASSQVPALYNEQFF

d_call: .
clone_size: .
v_call: TRBV7-6
j_call: TRBJ2-5
cdr3_nt: TGTGCCAGCAGCCCTCAACGGGGGCGGCAAGAGACCCAGTACTTC
cdr3_aa: CASSPQRGRQETQYF

d_call: .
clone_size: .
v_call: TRBV4-1
j_call: TRBJ1-1
cdr3_nt: TGCGCCAGCTCCTGGACAGTGAACACTGAAGCTTTCTTT
cdr3_aa: CASSWTVNTEAFF

d_call: TRBD2
clone_size: few
v_call: TRBV30
j_call: TRBJ2-1
cdr3_nt: TGTGCCTGGAGTGATCCCGGGACTAGTGTCGATGAGCAGTTCTTC
cdr3_aa: CAWSDPGTSVDEQFF

d_call: .
clone_size: .
v_call: TRBV27
j_call: TRBJ1-5
cdr3_nt: TGTGCCAGCAGTCCGATACAGGGAGCCCAGCCCCAGCATTTT
cdr3_aa: CASSPIQGAQPQHF

d_call: TRBD1
clone_size: once
v_call: TRBV19
j_call: TRBJ1-5
cdr3_nt: TGTGCCAGCCACCGGGACAGGGAAGGGTATAGCAATCAGCCCCAGCATTTT
cdr3_aa: CASHRDREGYSNQPQHF

d_call: .
clone_size: once
v_call: TRBV5-1
j_call: TRBJ1-2
cdr3_nt: TGCGCCAGCAGCTTGGACGAGGCCTCATTCTATGGCTACACCTTC
cdr3_aa: CASSLDEASFYGYTF

d_call: .
clone_size: .
v_call: TRBV5-4
j_call: TRBJ2-2
cdr3_nt: TGTGCCAGCAGCTTGGGCGGAACCGGGGAGCTGTTTTTT
cdr3_aa: CASSLGGTGELFF

d_call: TRBD1
clone_size: .
v_call: TRBV6-5
j_call: TRBJ2-7
cdr3_nt: TGTGCCAGCACCGACGGGACAGGGGGTGAGCAGTACTTC
cdr3_aa: CASTDGTGGEQYF

d_call: .
clone_size: .
v_call: TRBV4-1
j_call: TRBJ2-7
cdr3_nt: TGCGCCAGCAGCCAAGAGGAGAGACAGGAGGTCTACGAGCAGTACTTC
cdr3_aa: CASSQEERQEVYEQYF

d_call: TRBD2
clone_size: .
v_call: TRBV10-2
j_call: TRBJ2-1
cdr3_nt: TGCGCCAGCAGTGAGGCGGGGGAGTGGCAGAATGAGCAGTTCTTC
cdr3_aa: CASSEAGEWQNEQFF

d_call: .
clone_size: .
v_call: TRBV30
j_call: TRBJ1-4
cdr3_nt: TGTGCCTGGAGTGCTGAGACAGCTTCTAATGAAAAACTGTTTTTT
cdr3_aa: CAWSAETASNEKLFF

d_call: .
clone_size: .
v_call: TRBV5-1
j_call: TRBJ2-7
cdr3_nt: TGCGCCAGCAGTTCAGCCCCCAGTAGGTACGAGCAGTACTTC
cdr3_aa: CASSSAPSRYEQYF

d_call: .
clone_size: once
v_call: TRBV27
j_call: TRBJ2-5
cdr3_nt: TGTGCCAGCAGTTTATGGGCGGGGAAAGAGACCCAGTACTTC
cdr3_aa: CASSLWAGKETQYF

d_call: .
clone_size: .
v_call: TRBV5-1
j_call: TRBJ2-2
cdr3_nt: TGCGCCAGCAGCTTGTACAAGGTCAACACCGGGGAGCTGTTTTTT
cdr3_aa: CASSLYKVNTGELFF

d_call: .
clone_size: once
v_call: TRBV27
j_call: TRBJ2-7
cdr3_nt: TGTGCCAGCAGTTACACAGGAACTGCCTACGAGCAGTACTTC
cdr3_aa: CASSYTGTAYEQYF

d_call: TRBD2
clone_size: .
v_call: TRBV27
j_call: TRBJ2-1
cdr3_nt: TGTGCCAGCAGTTTAAGCAATAGCGGGGCCTTCAATGAGCAGTTCTTC
cdr3_aa: CASSLSNSGAFNEQFF

d_call: .
clone_size: .
v_call: TRBV7-8
j_call: TRBJ1-2
cdr3_nt: TGTGCCAGCAGCTTGACCGGAGGTTATGGCTATGGCTACACCTTC
cdr3_aa: CASSLTGGYGYGYTF

d_call: .
clone_size: .
v_call: TRBV6-1
j_call: TRBJ2-4
cdr3_nt: TGTGCCAGCAGCGGACAGAATCTAGCCAAAAACATTCAGTACTTC
cdr3_aa: CASSGQNLAKNIQYF